This T cell receptor (beta chain) appears in the sequencing data of a study of identical twins. TCRdb re-called the 5' RACE reads with MiXCR, one entry per CDR3 protein. The table has about 470,000 distinct CDR3 sequences, more than 20% seen once; the top ten hold 2.9%. Looked up from germline, CDR1 is ENHRY and CDR2 is SYGVKD. With 11 bases removed from V and 4 bases from J, the gap between germline ends came to 22 bases. There are 15 residues in the CDR3. This clonotype has more than one count but fewer than ten. The same data also went into a second study, on T cells expressing NK-cell markers. As that report states: No clear determination of HCMV specificity was made for expanded NKG2C+ T cell clones.

This chain uses TRBV10-3 with TRBJ2-3, with D unresolved. Material: CD4+ T cells sorted from blood. The TCR sequence derives from a woman aged 18 to 35 in good health. In DNA form, the CDR3 reads TGTGCCGTCTCCCCCCGGGCCTCAACTGCAGATACGCAGTATTTT. Translated, it gives CAVSPRASTADTQYF.